This T cell receptor (beta chain) was sequenced during a study of shared clonotypes between healthy human individuals (dated by TCRdb to about 2020). For the wider study: A couple of women and three men aged 18 to 49 years were included in the cohort. Blood TCR repertoires of four to six healthy adults were deeply sequenced to estimate repertoire size and the extent of clonotype sharing between individuals. Each donor's leukapheresis produced roughly between roughly 0.85 and 9.5 billion PBMCs. Different laboratories and diverse techniques were used to prepare libraries and sequence TCR repertoires, to increase sequencing depth and limit assay-specific biases. Overall results and qualifications from the work: Based on pairwise subsampling, the degree of clonotype sharing among donors was expected to be affected by sequencing depth. Only blood was sampled, and tissue TCR repertoires likely differ from those in blood. The small number of donors limited the genetic and exposure-history diversity represented.

The donors were healthy, HIV-negative adults with no recently reported acute infections or vaccinations. Only Caucasian adults living in Nashville, Tennessee, USA were represented among the donors. For unsorted samples, 75 million to 90 million PBMCs were counted, and genomic DNA was extracted using the QIAamp DNA Blood Mini kit. Blood was collected by leukapheresis, and PBMCs were isolated by Ficoll-Histopaque density gradient centrifugation and then cryopreserved in liquid nitrogen vapor phase. The germline V gene encodes CDR1 WNHNN and CDR2 SYGVQD (reference sequence). The V end gives up 5 bases and the J end 0 bases, leaving 3 bases in the junction not matched to a gene. From the cysteine up to the phenylalanine, the CDR3 has a length of 15 residues. Left in the record is the CDR3 DNA by itself, 45 bases read in frame from the first base. This clone was seen many times. Its antigen is currently not known. No quality values exist for individual bases; no much larger clone is one base distant. Other DNA sequences of this sample code for an identical CDR3.

TCR CDR3 regions were amplified from genomic DNA by multiplex PCR using the deep immunoSEQ assay. Genomic DNA extracted from each cell subset was distributed evenly over all wells of several immunoSEQ 96-well plates, and each plate served as one replicate. For unsorted PBMC, 300 to 350 ng genomic DNA, equal to 30,000 or so T cell genomes, was loaded into each replicate PCR. Unsorted PBMC genomic DNA was sequenced across ten immunoSEQ deep assay plates. Purified libraries were quantified with a Qubit 3.0 fluorometer, sized on a Bioanalyzer 2100, and re-quantified with the KAPA Library Quantification kit. Each immunoSEQ 96-well plate was sequenced on its own single-read 150-cycle Illumina NextSeq 550 flow cell. As for how the authors treated the data: The immunoSEQ output contained only junctional sequences without quality scores, so filtering could not match that applied to full-length reads. Sequences were annotated with PyIR, a Python wrapper for IgBLAST v1.9, and V/J genes and CDR3 were assigned using IMGT germline references. Reads were removed for weak V/J assignments (E-value above 1e-6), missing CDR3, stop codons, out-of-frame junctions, or ambiguous translated residues. V3J clonotypes were defined as sequences sharing the same inferred V gene, J gene, and CDR3 amino acid sequence. To compute the percentage overlap between repertoires, the number of shared unique clonotypes was divided by the size of the smaller repertoire. Three approaches were used to assess repertoire richness: RTK rarefaction, the Chao1 estimator, and Recon v2.1 estimates of unobserved clonotypes. The source is immuneACCESS, and TCRdb retained only in-frame sequences with V and J called. Part of the clones is not carried over; for the studies checked, unresolved V genes explain less than half of this, and the remainder is unexplained. Clone size and the V and J calls come from that table; the DNA yielded D and trimming. Here the sample has about 470,000 clones; 70% to 80% occur a single time. Clones ranked in the top ten supply approximately 13% of the sample.

Sequencing was done on a sample of PBMCs. The rearranged chain carries TRBV10-1 and TRBJ2-2; 7 of the junction bases match TRBD1. The clonotype was recovered from a woman aged 40 to 55 in good health. Some clones in this sample may be carry-over from other donors' samples. The CDR3 sequence is CASSRDSANTGELFF. The nucleotide sequence is given as TGCGCCAGCAGTCGGGACAGCGCGAACACCGGGGAGCTGTTTTTT.